The TCR beta chain under discussion was sequenced for a study of T-cell reconstitution after alpha-beta-depleted transplantation in children (TCRdb year 2016). For the wider study: Using TCR repertoire profiling, the study quantitatively followed how T-cell immune reconstitution unfolded in children after TCRalphabeta/CD19-depleted allogeneic hematopoietic cell transplantation. The paper as a whole reports these results and caveats: The apparently early alphabetaT-cell count recovery about two months after transplant was reportedly dependent on only several hundred rapidly expanded clones derived from non-depleted graft cells. In some patients, high TCRbeta diversity at day 60 was attributed to recipient T cells and intrathymic progenitors that had survived conditioning. Over subsequent months, a decline in hyperexpanded clone frequencies was noted, and after one year, T-cell counts and TCRbeta diversity were mostly ascribed to newly produced T cells.

This clonotype was found many times. The antigen it recognizes is unknown. There are no base qualities to consult, and no much larger clone falls within one base. Unmatched junction bases come to 4, with V trimmed by 6 bases and J by 6 bases. The CDR3 measures 13 amino acids from cysteine to phenylalanine. Just the 39-base CDR3 DNA is kept, in frame starting at base 1. The germline V gene specifies MNHEY as CDR1 and SVGEGT as CDR2. The sample's treatment or condition, from its label and the paper: allogeneic hematopoietic cell transplantation with graft depleted of TCRalphabeta T cells and CD19 B cells. The children who served as transplant recipients had been given grafts of TCRalphabeta/CD19-depleted allogeneic hematopoietic cells. The library was produced with PCR. Sequencing was carried out with an Illumina HiSeq 2500. TCR library preparation used molecular barcoding, with unique molecular identifiers applied to normalize quantification of the TCRbeta repertoire. Starting from the raw public reads, TCRdb applied fastp trimming at Q25, assembled clones with MiXCR and retained in-frame beta chains. Rows merge per CDR3 protein into single entries with the most common DNA and genes. A total of 6,600 or so distinct CDR3 sequences appear in this sample, approximately 5.6% of them only once. The ten largest clones take up approximately 25% of the sample.

The material was PBMCs, mostly from graft donor cells, obtained 180 days after TCRalphabeta/CD19-depleted stem cell transplant. Recombination connected TRBV6-2 or TRBV6-3 to TRBJ1-5, and 8 bases in between align with TRBD1. This receptor was obtained from a child under three years old who had a stem cell transplant for acute myeloid leukemia, so the T cells may come from the graft donor. CDR3 region: CASSDRGSQPQHF. The nucleotide sequence is TGTGCCAGCAGCGACAGGGGCAGTCAGCCCCAGCATTTT.